These 29 T cell receptor beta chains share one sample of origin, sequenced in a study of shared clonotypes between healthy human individuals. Produced via immunoSEQ multiplex PCR; TCRdb's table is partial and in-frame only. The data hold about 2 million clones, with approximately 94% observed a single time. CD45RO-negative, CCR7-selected cells formed the naive CD8 fraction, which excluded terminally differentiated effector memory CD45RA+ cells. Sequencing used naive CD8+ T cells sorted from blood. The receptors originated from a man younger than 35 in good health.

The J gene is TRBJ2-2, the V gene TRBV2, with 10 bases lining up with TRBD1. Trimming took 6 bases from V and 6 from J; bases not matched to a gene: 4. Germline assignment: CDR1 SNHLY and CDR2 FYNNEI. CDR3 length: 14 amino acids. The CDR3 sequence is CASSGGQGAGELFF. CDR3 nucleotide sequence: TGTGCCAGCAGCGGCGGACAGGGGGCCGGGGAGCTGTTTTTT.

The chain joins TRBV11-3 to TRBJ2-2; D gene unclear. Germline lookup yields CDR1 SGHNT and CDR2 YENEEA. CDR3 length: 18 amino acids. Trimming cost V 0 bases and J 0 bases, with 14 bases left between them. The CDR3 protein is CASSLDPPTLANTGELFF. The CDR3 DNA reads as TGTGCCAGCAGCTTAGATCCCCCGACGTTGGCGAACACCGGGGAGCTGTTTTTT.

V gene TRBV6-1 combines with J gene TRBJ2-2; D remains unclear. This CDR3 is 17 amino acids long. The V end was cut by 4 bases, the J end by 1 base, with 16 bases between. Germline V CDR1 and CDR2: MNHNS, SASEGT. The CDR3 nucleotides read TGTGCCAGCAGTGCCTCGGTCGCGGCCCTGAACACCGGGGAGCTGTTTTTT. It encodes CASSASVAALNTGELFF.

CDR3 coding DNA: TGTGCCAGCAGCCCGTGGGGGGAGGGATCTATGTACGAGCAGTACTTC. It encodes CASSPWGEGSMYEQYF. The J gene is TRBJ2-7, the V gene TRBV7-9; 7 bases line up with TRBD2. Germline loops: CDR1 SEHNR, CDR2 FQNEAQ (reference sequence). CDR3 length equals 16 residues. Trimming at V came to 5 bases and at J to 4 bases, leaving 14 bases not matched to a gene.

This chain connects TRBV10-2 to TRBJ2-6; no definite D call. V was shortened by 3 bases and J by 4 bases, with 10 bases between the two germline ends. The CDR3 extends over 15 amino acids. CDR1 and CDR2 (germline): WSHSY, SAAADI. CDR3 residues: CASSDSLGGANVLTF. The CDR3 DNA is TGCGCCAGCAGTGACTCCTTGGGAGGGGCCAACGTCCTGACTTTC.

The rearrangement joins TRBV27 to TRBJ1-5; D is possibly TRBD1 (5 bases). Trimming removed 4 bases from V and 9 bases from J, with 16 bases in between. This CDR3 is built from 14 residues. The germline gives CDR1 MNHEY, CDR2 SMNVEV (reference sequence). The CDR3 loop reads CASSSQGSIAPQHF. The CDR3, as DNA: TGTGCCAGCAGTTCCCAGGGCAGTATTGCGCCCCAGCATTTT.

This rearrangement joins TRBV30 to TRBJ2-7; 9 bases line up with TRBD2. CDR1 and CDR2 (germline): GTSNPN, SVGIG (reference sequence). The CDR3 runs 17 residues. The J segment lost 2 bases and the V segment lost 2 bases, leaving 13 bases of the junction unmatched. DNA of the CDR3: TGTGCCTGGAGTTGGTTAGCGGGAGTTCCCAGCCCCTACGAGCAGTACTTC. Amino acid sequence: CAWSWLAGVPSPYEQYF.

The chain joins TRBV10-2 to TRBJ2-7; D gene unclear. Trimming took off 8 bases at V and 5 bases at J, with 16 bases between the two ends. This CDR3 comprises 13 residues. Germline CDR1 reads WSHSY; CDR2 reads SAAADI. The CDR3: CASYPGAGDEQYF. The CDR3 DNA follows: TGCGCCAGCTACCCGGGTGCCGGCGACGAGCAGTACTTC.

In the case of this clone: Other DNA variants within this sample encode the same CDR3. The chain has TRBV5-8 and TRBJ2-1; D uncertain. V dropped 3 bases and J dropped 4 bases, with 8 bases sitting between them. Germline CDR1 SGHTS, CDR2 YDEGEE. The CDR3 has 13 residues. The CDR3 bases are TGTGCCAGCAGCTCCGGGCTATACAATGAGCAGTTCTTC. It specifies CASSSGLYNEQFF.

This clone was observed once. The identical CDR3 is also encoded by other nucleotide sequences in the sample. The V gene is TRBV5-4, the J gene TRBJ1-3, with a weak D call TRBD1 (5 bases). The V gene lost 0 bases and the J gene lost 2 bases, with 6 bases spanning the gap. The CDR3 totals 14 residues. CDR1 is SGHNT and CDR2 is YYREEE in the germline V gene (reference sequence). The CDR3 nucleotides are TGTGCCAGCAGCTTGGTGGGGGCTGGAAACACCATATATTTT. Encoded protein: CASSLVGAGNTIYF.

The V and J genes are TRBV27 and TRBJ2-2, with D unresolved. V was cut by 5 bases and J by 6 bases, with 13 bases left in between. The CDR3 sequence is 14 residues long. The germline gives CDR1 MNHEY, CDR2 SMNVEV (reference sequence). For the CDR3, the DNA is TGTGCCAGCAGTCCAATTGTCAGGCCCGGGGAGCTGTTTTTT. Amino acids: CASSPIVRPGELFF.

This clone was seen only a few times. This chain uses TRBV6-5 with TRBJ2-7; the D gene is possibly TRBD2 (5 bases). Germline CDR1 is MNHEY and CDR2 is SVGAGI. The CDR3 contains 15 residues. The V end lost 2 bases, the J end lost 2 bases, and 13 bases lay between the germline ends. The chain's CDR3 is CASSYGGWQTYEQYF. CDR3 sequence (DNA): TGTGCCAGCAGTTACGGAGGTTGGCAGACCTACGAGCAGTACTTC.

This clone appeared once. This chain joins TRBV9 and TRBJ1-3; tentatively, D is TRBD1 (5 bases). Germline CDR1 and CDR2: SGDLS and YYNGEE. Between the trimmed V and J ends, which lost 4 bases and 0 bases, there was a span of 11 bases. CDR3 length: 15 amino acids. CDR3 coding DNA: TGTGCCAGCAGCCGGGGGGAAGCCTCTGGAAACACCATATATTTT. This encodes CASSRGEASGNTIYF. Looking up the rest from reference TRBV9 and TRBJ1-3 gives the full variable domain: DSGVTQTPKHLITATGQRVTLRCSPRSGDLSVYWYQQSLDQGLQFLIQYYNGEERAKGNILERFSAQQFPDLHSELNLSSLELGDSALYFCASSRGEASGNTIYFGEGSWLTVV.

The DNA for the CDR3 is TGTGCCGCAAGCCTATCGGCCACCTACGAGCAGTACTTC. Translation gives CAASLSATYEQYF. The chain joins TRBV6-6 to TRBJ2-7; D is ambiguous. CDR1 MNHNY and CDR2 SVGAGI come from the germline V gene (reference sequence). The V end was cut by 11 bases, the J end by 2 bases, with 16 bases between. The CDR3 loop spans 13 amino acids.

The chain is built from TRBV13 and TRBJ1-2, with TRBD1 matching over 7 bases. J gave up 4 bases and V 5 bases, and 10 bases lay outside the gene matches. From germline, CDR1 is PRHDT and CDR2 FYEKMQ (reference sequence). The CDR3 has 15 residues. The CDR3 region is CASSVQGSPSYGYTF. The CDR3, as DNA: TGTGCCAGCAGCGTACAGGGGTCCCCTTCCTATGGCTACACCTTC.

This sequence joins TRBV5-1 and TRBJ2-1; TRBD2 matches at 8 bases. The CDR3 consists of 18 residues. In germline, CDR1 is SGHRS, CDR2 YFSETQ. The ends lost 0 bases at V and 7 bases at J; junction bases unmatched: 15. Here the CDR3 DNA reads TGCGCCAGCAGCTTGGCCCGAGGCGGGAGGCCGACCCCAAATGAGCAGTTCTTC. This gives the protein CASSLARGGRPTPNEQFF.

The V and J genes are TRBV6-5 and TRBJ1-2; 10 positions agree with TRBD1. There are 14 residues in the CDR3. J gave up 7 bases and V 5 bases, and 7 bases lay outside the gene matches. The germline V gene has CDR1 MNHEY and CDR2 SVGAGI. This chain's CDR3 is CASSGTGANGGYTF. CDR3 coding DNA: TGTGCCAGCAGTGGGACAGGGGCAAACGGTGGCTACACCTTC.

The chain recombines TRBV9 with TRBJ2-1; D call uncertain. Germline assignment: CDR1 SGDLS and CDR2 YYNGEE. The CDR3 runs to 14 residues. Between the trimmed V and J ends, which lost 3 bases and 4 bases, there was a span of 11 bases. DNA for the CDR3: TGTGCCAGCAGCGACCGACTGGGATACAATGAGCAGTTCTTC. It yields the protein CASSDRLGYNEQFF. Supplemented by reference TRBV9 and TRBJ2-1, the full variable domain reads DSGVTQTPKHLITATGQRVTLRCSPRSGDLSVYWYQQSLDQGLQFLIQYYNGEERAKGNILERFSAQQFPDLHSELNLSSLELGDSALYFCASSDRLGYNEQFFGPGTRLTVL.

This chain uses TRBV4-1 with TRBJ2-4, with 8 nucleotides matching TRBD1. Germline CDR1 reads MGHRA; CDR2 reads YSYEKL. The J segment lost 8 bases and the V segment lost 4 bases, leaving 7 bases of the junction unmatched. This CDR3 contains 14 residues. The CDR3 nucleotides are TGCGCCAGCAGCCCCATTGTACAGGGGGACATTCAGTACTTC. This sequence encodes CASSPIVQGDIQYF.

This clone was detected once. The rearrangement joins TRBV5-8 to TRBJ2-2, with 7 positions matching TRBD1. The germline V gene encodes CDR1 SGHTS and CDR2 YDEGEE. With V trimmed by 2 bases and J by 1 base, 2 bases remained unmatched. This CDR3 has 15 amino acids. The CDR3 protein is CASSFRTGNTGELFF. The DNA for the CDR3 is TGTGCCAGCAGCTTCAGGACAGGGAACACCGGGGAGCTGTTTTTT.

This chain joins TRBV7-9 and TRBJ2-3, with 7 positions matching TRBD2. Germline loops: CDR1 SEHNR, CDR2 FQNEAQ (reference sequence). The trim removed 4 bases at V and 3 bases at J, leaving 7 bases unmatched. The length of the CDR3 is 15 residues. As DNA, the CDR3 is TGTGCCAGCAGCTCACTAGCGCTCGGGACAGATACGCAGTATTTT. Translation gives CASSSLALGTDTQYF.

The chain recombines TRBV19 with TRBJ1-1; tentative D call: TRBD1 (6 bases). The CDR3 extends over 14 amino acids. V lost 10 bases, J lost 4 bases, and 19 bases lay in between. Germline V CDR1 and CDR2: LNHDA, SQIVND (reference sequence). CDR3 bases: TGTGCCACGGAGGATGAGGGGGGAAGCACTGAAGCTTTCTTT. Translating it yields CATEDEGGSTEAFF.

The V and J genes are TRBV5-1 and TRBJ2-7; a weak D match, TRBD1 (5 bases). Looked up from germline, CDR1 is SGHRS and CDR2 is YFSETQ. This CDR3 spans 15 amino acids. Trimming removed 1 base from V and 2 bases from J, with 13 bases in between. The CDR3 is CASSLSPLGPYEQYF. CDR3 sequence (DNA): TGCGCCAGCAGCTTGTCACCCTTGGGGCCCTACGAGCAGTACTTC.

Remarks on this clone: The same CDR3 can be traced to other DNA sequences in this sample. The chain joins TRBV9 to TRBJ2-3; perhaps TRBD2 as D (5 bases). The germline V gene has CDR1 SGDLS and CDR2 YYNGEE. Trimming took off 0 bases at V and 0 bases at J, with 8 bases between the two ends. The CDR3 spans 15 residues. The CDR3 spells CASSVEGGSTDTQYF. CDR3 coding DNA: TGTGCCAGCAGCGTAGAGGGCGGGAGCACAGATACGCAGTATTTT.

Notes on this clone: Other nucleotide sequences in the sample specify the same CDR3. The CDR3 here is CASSVRGAYEQYF. CDR3 nucleotide sequence: TGTGCCAGCAGTGTGCGAGGGGCCTACGAGCAGTACTTC. The chain uses TRBV6-1 and TRBJ2-7; D may correspond to TRBD1 or TRBD2 (5 bases each). V was pared by 4 bases and J by 2 bases, with 9 bases between. This CDR3 is built from 13 residues. The germline V gene has CDR1 MNHNS and CDR2 SASEGT.

This chain joins TRBV4-1 and TRBJ1-3; D is unclear. The germline CDR1 and CDR2 sequences are MGHRA and YSYEKL. CDR3 size: 18 residues. V was cut by 0 bases and J by 0 bases, with 15 bases left in between. In DNA form, the CDR3 reads TGCGCCAGCAGCCAAGAGGGCCTTTTCCTCTACTCTGGAAACACCATATATTTT. This sequence encodes CASSQEGLFLYSGNTIYF.

On this clone: Other DNA variants within this sample encode the same CDR3. The chain combines TRBV11-2 with TRBJ2-1, with TRBD2 matching over 10 bases. After removal of 6 bases from V and 4 bases from J, the junction contained 6 bases not matched to a gene. The CDR3 runs 15 residues. The germline gives CDR1 SGHAT, CDR2 FQNNGV. CDR3 residues: CASSLLAGTYNEQFF. CDR3 bases: TGTGCCAGCAGTTTACTAGCGGGGACGTACAATGAGCAGTTCTTC.

The chain has TRBV13 and TRBJ2-5; 7 bases are a match to TRBD2. The J call may be mistaken, given a closer DNA end match to TRBJ2-7. The CDR3 contains 15 residues. Germline V gene data show CDR1 as PRHDT and CDR2 as FYEKMQ (reference sequence). The CDR3 DNA sequence: TGTGCCAGCAGCGCACCGAGCGGGAACCCCTACGAGCAGTACTTC. Amino acids: CASSAPSGNPYEQYF.

For this clone: The sample contains more than one DNA sequence encoding this CDR3. The CDR3 is CASSLVSSYEQYF. The CDR3, as DNA: TGTGCCAGCAGCTTAGTTAGCTCCTACGAGCAGTACTTC. This sequence joins TRBV13 and TRBJ2-7; no clear D. The germline V gene has CDR1 PRHDT and CDR2 FYEKMQ (reference sequence). V was trimmed by 1 base and J by 0 bases, leaving 4 bases between them. The CDR3 consists of 13 residues.